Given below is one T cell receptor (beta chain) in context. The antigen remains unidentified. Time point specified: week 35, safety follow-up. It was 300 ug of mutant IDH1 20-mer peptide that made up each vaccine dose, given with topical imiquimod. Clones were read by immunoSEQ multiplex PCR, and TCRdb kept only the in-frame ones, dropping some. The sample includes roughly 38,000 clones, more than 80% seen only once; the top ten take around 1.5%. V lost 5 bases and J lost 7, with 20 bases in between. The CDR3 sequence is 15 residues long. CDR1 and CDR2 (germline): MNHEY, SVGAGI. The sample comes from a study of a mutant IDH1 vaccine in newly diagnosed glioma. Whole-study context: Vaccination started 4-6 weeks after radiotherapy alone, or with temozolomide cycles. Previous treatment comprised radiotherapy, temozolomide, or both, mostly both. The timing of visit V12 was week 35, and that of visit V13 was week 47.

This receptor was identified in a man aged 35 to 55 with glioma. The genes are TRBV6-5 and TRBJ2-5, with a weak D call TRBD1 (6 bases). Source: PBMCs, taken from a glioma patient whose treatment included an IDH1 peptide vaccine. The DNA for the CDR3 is TGTGCCAGCAGTCCCCTCACAGGGTTTGGGAGGACCCAGTACTTC. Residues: CASSPLTGFGRTQYF.